This T cell receptor beta chain was sequenced for a study of immune characterization of retroperitoneal liposarcoma. Trimming removed 5 bases from V and 4 bases from J, with 5 bases in between. This CDR3 contains 11 residues. The germline V gene has CDR1 MNHNS and CDR2 SASEGT. This clonotype rates as medium-sized. From the PCR reads, TCRdb called clonotypes with MiXCR, one entry per CDR3 protein. The sample includes roughly 10,000 distinct CDR3 sequences, 28% of them seen just once. This sequence originates from a female donor with retroperitoneal liposarcoma. The sample consisted of tumor tissue. The chain employs TRBV6-1 and TRBJ2-5, with D unresolved. The DNA for the CDR3 is TGTGCCAGCAGTTCCCCAGAGACCCAGTACTTC. Translated: CASSSPETQYF.